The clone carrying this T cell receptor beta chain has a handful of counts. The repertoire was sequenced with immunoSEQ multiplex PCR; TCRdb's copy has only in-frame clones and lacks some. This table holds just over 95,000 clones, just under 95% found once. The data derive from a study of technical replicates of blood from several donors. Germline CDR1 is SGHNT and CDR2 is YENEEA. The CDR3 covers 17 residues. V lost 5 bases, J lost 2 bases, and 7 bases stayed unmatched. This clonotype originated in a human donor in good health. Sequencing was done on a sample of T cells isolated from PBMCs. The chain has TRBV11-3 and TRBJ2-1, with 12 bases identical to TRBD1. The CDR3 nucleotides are TGTGCCAGCAGCCCGGGACAGGGGGCGAAGACCTACAATGAGCAGTTCTTC. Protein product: CASSPGQGAKTYNEQFF.